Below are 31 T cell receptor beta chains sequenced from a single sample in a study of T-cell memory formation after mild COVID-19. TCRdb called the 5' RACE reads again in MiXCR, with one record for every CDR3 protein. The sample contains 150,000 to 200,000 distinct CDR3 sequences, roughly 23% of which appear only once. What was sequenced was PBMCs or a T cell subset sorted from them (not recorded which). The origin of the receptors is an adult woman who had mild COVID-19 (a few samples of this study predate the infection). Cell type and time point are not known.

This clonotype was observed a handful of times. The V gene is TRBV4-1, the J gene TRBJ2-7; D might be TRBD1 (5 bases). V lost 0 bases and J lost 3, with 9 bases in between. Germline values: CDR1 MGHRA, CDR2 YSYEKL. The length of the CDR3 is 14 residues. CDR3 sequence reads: CASSQDRALYEQYF. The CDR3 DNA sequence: TGCGCCAGCAGCCAAGACAGGGCCCTCTACGAGCAGTACTTC.

The CDR3 nucleotides read TGTGCCAGCAGGGTGGACAGGGGGCACACTGAAGCTTTCTTT. Its translation: CASRVDRGHTEAFF. The chain combines TRBV6-1 with TRBJ1-1; 11 bases are a match to TRBD1. After removal of 6 bases from V and 3 bases from J, the junction contained 3 bases not matched to a gene. CDR1 and CDR2 from the germline V gene are MNHNS and SASEGT. The CDR3 is 14 residues long.

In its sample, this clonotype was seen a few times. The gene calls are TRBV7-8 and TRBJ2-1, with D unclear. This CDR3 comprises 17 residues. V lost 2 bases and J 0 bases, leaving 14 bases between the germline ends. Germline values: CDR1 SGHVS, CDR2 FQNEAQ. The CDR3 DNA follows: TGTGCCAGCAGCTTATTTTGGGTGTTAAGCTCCTACAATGAGCAGTTCTTC. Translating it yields CASSLFWVLSSYNEQFF.

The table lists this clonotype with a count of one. The CDR3 protein is CASSVVMGFTDTQYF. CDR3 nucleotides: TGTGCCAGCAGCGTAGTCATGGGCTTTACAGATACGCAGTATTTT. The V call is TRBV9, the J call TRBJ2-3, with D uncertain. Germline V gives CDR1 SGDLS, CDR2 YYNGEE. V shed 0 bases and J shed 3 bases, with 11 bases lying between them. The CDR3 spans 15 residues. The full variable domain, with the rest looked up from reference TRBV9 and TRBJ2-3, is DSGVTQTPKHLITATGQRVTLRCSPRSGDLSVYWYQQSLDQGLQFLIQYYNGEERAKGNILERFSAQQFPDLHSELNLSSLELGDSALYFCASSVVMGFTDTQYFGPGTRLTVL.

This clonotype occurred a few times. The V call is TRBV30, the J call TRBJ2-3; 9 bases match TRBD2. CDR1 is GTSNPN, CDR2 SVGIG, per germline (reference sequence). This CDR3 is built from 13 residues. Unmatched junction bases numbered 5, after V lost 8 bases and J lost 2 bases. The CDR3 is CAGGRADTDTQYF. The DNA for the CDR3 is TGTGCCGGCGGGAGGGCGGACACAGATACGCAGTATTTT.

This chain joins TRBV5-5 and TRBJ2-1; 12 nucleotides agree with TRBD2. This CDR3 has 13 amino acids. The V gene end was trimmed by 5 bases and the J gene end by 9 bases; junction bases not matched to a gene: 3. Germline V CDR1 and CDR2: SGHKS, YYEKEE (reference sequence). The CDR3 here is CASSRTSGTEQFF. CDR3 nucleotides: TGTGCCAGCAGTCGGACTAGCGGGACTGAGCAGTTCTTC.

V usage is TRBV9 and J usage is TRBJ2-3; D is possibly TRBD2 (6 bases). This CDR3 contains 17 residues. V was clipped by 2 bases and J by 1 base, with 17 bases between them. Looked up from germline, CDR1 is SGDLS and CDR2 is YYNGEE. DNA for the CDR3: TGTGCCAGCAGCGTCGATTGGGAGGAAGGAGGCACAGATACGCAGTATTTT. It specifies CASSVDWEEGGTDTQYF.

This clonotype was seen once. CDR3 in DNA: TGTGCCAGCAGCGTAGTTGGGGGGTTCGCGAACACCGGGGAGCTGTTTTTT. Amino acid sequence: CASSVVGGFANTGELFF. The chain recombines TRBV9 with TRBJ2-2, with D possibly TRBD2 on 6 matching bases. This CDR3 comprises 17 residues. Germline V gives CDR1 SGDLS, CDR2 YYNGEE. V shed 0 bases and J shed 0 bases, with 12 bases lying between them.

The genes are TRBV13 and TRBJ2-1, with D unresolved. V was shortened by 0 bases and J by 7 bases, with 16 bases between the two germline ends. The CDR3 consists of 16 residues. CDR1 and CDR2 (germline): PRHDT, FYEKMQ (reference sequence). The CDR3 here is CASSLGVGRVGNEQFF. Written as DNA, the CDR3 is TGTGCCAGCAGCTTAGGCGTAGGAAGAGTAGGGAATGAGCAGTTCTTC.

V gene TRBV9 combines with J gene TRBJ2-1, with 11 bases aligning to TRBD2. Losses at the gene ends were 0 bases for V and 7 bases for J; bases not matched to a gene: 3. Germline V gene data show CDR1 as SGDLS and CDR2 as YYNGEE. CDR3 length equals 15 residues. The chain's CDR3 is CASSVASGGTNEQFF. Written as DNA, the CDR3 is TGTGCCAGCAGCGTAGCTAGCGGGGGGACTAATGAGCAGTTCTTC. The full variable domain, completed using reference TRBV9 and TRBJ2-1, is DSGVTQTPKHLITATGQRVTLRCSPRSGDLSVYWYQQSLDQGLQFLIQYYNGEERAKGNILERFSAQQFPDLHSELNLSSLELGDSALYFCASSVASGGTNEQFFGPGTRLTVL.

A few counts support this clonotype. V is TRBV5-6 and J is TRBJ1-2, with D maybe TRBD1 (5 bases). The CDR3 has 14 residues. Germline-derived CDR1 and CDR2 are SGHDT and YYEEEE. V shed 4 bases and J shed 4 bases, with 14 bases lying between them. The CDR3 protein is CASSPRPGLYGYTF. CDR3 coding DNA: TGTGCCAGCAGCCCACGACCGGGGCTCTATGGCTACACCTTC.

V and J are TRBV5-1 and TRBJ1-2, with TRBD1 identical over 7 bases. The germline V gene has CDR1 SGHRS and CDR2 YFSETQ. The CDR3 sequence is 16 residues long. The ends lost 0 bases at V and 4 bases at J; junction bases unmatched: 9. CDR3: CASSLADREVSYGYTF. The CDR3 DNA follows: TGCGCCAGCAGCTTGGCCGACAGGGAAGTTTCCTATGGCTACACCTTC.

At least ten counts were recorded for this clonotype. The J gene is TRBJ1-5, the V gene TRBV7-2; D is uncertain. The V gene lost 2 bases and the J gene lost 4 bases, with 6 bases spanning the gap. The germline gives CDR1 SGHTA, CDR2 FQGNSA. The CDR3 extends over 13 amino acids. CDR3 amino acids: CASSLLRNQPQHF. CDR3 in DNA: TGTGCCAGCAGCTTACTCAGGAATCAGCCCCAGCATTTT.

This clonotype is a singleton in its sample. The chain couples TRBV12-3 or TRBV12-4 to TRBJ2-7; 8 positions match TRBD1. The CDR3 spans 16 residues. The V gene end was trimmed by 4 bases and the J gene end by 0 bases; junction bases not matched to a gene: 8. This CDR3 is CASSSGTGLSSYEQYF. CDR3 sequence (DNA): TGTGCCAGCAGTTCCGGGACAGGATTGAGCTCCTACGAGCAGTACTTC.

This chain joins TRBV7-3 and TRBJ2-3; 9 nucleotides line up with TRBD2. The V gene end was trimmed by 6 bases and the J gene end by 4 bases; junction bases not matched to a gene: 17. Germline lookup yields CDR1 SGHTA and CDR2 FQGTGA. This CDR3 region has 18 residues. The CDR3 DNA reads TGTGCCAGCAGTATCACGGGGGTAGCGGGAGTCCGGGCAGATACGCAGTATTTT. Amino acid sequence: CASSITGVAGVRADTQYF.

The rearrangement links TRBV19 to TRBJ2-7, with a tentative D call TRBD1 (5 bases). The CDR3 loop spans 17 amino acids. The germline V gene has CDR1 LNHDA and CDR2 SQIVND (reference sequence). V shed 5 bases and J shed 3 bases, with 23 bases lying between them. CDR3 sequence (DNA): TGTGCCAGTAGTTTCACAGCCGACAGCCAGTGGGGCTACGAGCAGTACTTC. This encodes CASSFTADSQWGYEQYF.

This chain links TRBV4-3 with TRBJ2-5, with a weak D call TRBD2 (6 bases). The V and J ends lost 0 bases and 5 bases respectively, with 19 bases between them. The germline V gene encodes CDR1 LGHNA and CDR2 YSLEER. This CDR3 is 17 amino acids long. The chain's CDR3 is CASSQDIVRERRETQYF. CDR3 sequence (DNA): TGCGCCAGCAGCCAAGATATCGTCCGGGAGCGGAGGGAGACCCAGTACTTC.

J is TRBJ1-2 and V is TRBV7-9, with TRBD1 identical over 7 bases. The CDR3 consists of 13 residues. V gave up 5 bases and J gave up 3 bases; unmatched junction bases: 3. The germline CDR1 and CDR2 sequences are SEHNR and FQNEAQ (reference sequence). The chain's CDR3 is CASSETGHYGYTF. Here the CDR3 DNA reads TGTGCCAGCAGCGAGACAGGGCACTATGGCTACACCTTC. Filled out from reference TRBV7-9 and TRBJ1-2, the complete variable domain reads DTGVSQNPRHKITKRGQNVTFRCDPISEHNRLYWYRQTLGQGPEFLTYFQNEAQLEKSRLLSDRFSAERPKGSFSTLEIQRTEQGDSAMYLCASSETGHYGYTFGSGTRLTVV.

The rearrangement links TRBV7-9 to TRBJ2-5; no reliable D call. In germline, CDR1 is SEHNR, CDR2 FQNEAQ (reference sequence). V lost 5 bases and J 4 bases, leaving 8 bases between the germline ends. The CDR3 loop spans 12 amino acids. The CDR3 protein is CASSTRPETQYF. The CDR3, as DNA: TGTGCCAGCAGCACCCGACCAGAGACCCAGTACTTC.

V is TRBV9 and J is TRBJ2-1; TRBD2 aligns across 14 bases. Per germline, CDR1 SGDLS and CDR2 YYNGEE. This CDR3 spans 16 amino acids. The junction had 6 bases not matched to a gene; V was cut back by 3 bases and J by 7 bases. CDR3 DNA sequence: TGTGCCAGCAGCGGCCCGGGACTAGCGGGAGCTAATGAGCAGTTCTTC. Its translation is CASSGPGLAGANEQFF.

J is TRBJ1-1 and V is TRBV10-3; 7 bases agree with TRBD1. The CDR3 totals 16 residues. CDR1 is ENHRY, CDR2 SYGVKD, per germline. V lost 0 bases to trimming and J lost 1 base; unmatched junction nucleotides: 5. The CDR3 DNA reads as TGTGCCATCAGTGAGTCGGGGGACAGCCCGAACACTGAAGCTTTCTTT. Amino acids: CAISESGDSPNTEAFF.

For the CDR3, the DNA is TGTGCCAGCAGCCGCTTAATGGCGGGGAATCAAGAGACCCAGTACTTC. Protein: CASSRLMAGNQETQYF. The V and J genes are TRBV7-9 and TRBJ2-5, with D perhaps TRBD2 (6 bases). CDR1 is SEHNR, CDR2 FQNEAQ, per germline (reference sequence). The CDR3 consists of 16 residues. Trimming stripped 5 bases from V and 2 bases from J, with 18 bases between. Filled out from reference TRBV7-9 and TRBJ2-5, the complete variable domain reads DTGVSQNPRHKITKRGQNVTFRCDPISEHNRLYWYRQTLGQGPEFLTYFQNEAQLEKSRLLSDRFSAERPKGSFSTLEIQRTEQGDSAMYLCASSRLMAGNQETQYFGPGTRLLVL.

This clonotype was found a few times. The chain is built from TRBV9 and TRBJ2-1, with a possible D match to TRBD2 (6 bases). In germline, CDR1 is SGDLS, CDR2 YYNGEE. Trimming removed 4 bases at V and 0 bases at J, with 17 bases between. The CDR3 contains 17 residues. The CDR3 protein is CASSPSGTPSSYNEQFF. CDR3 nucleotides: TGTGCCAGCAGCCCCTCCGGGACTCCAAGCTCCTACAATGAGCAGTTCTTC.

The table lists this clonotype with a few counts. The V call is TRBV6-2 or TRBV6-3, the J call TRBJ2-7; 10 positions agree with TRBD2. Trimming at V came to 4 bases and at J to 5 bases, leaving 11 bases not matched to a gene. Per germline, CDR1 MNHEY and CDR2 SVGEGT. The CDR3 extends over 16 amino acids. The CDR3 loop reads CASSFLRAGGPNEQYF. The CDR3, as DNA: TGTGCCAGCAGTTTTCTCCGAGCGGGAGGGCCTAACGAGCAGTACTTC.

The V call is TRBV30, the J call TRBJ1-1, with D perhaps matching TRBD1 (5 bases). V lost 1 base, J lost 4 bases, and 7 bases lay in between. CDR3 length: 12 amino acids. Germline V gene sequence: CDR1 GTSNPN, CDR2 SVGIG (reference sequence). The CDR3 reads CAWSGGVTEAFF. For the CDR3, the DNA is TGTGCCTGGAGTGGGGGGGTCACTGAAGCTTTCTTT.

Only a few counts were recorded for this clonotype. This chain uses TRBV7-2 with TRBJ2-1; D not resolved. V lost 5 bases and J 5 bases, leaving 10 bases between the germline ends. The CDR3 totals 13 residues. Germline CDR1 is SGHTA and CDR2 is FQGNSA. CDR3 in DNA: TGTGCCAGCAGCAACCTCCTCCACAATGAGCAGTTCTTC. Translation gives CASSNLLHNEQFF.

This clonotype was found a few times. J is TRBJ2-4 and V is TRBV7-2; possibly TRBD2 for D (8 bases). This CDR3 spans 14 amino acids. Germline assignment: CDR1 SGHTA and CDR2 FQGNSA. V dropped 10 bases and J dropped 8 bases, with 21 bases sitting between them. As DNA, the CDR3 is TGTGCCACCGCCCGGGAGGGGGCGCGGGACATTCAGTACTTC. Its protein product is CATAREGARDIQYF. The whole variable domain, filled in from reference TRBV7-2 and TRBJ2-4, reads GAGVSQSPSNKVTEKGKDVELRCDPISGHTALYWYRQSLGQGLEFLIYFQGNSAPDKSGLPSDRFSAERTGGSVSTLTIQRTQQEDSAVYLCATAREGARDIQYFGAGTRLSVL.

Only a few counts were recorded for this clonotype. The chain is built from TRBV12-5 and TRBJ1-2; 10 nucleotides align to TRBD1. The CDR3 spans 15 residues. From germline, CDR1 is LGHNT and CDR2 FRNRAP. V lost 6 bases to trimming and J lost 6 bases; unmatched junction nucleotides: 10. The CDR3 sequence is CASGLTGQGPNGYTF. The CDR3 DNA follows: TGTGCTAGTGGGCTCACGGGACAGGGGCCCAATGGCTACACCTTC. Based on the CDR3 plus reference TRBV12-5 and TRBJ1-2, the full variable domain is DARVTQTPRHKVTEMGQEVTMRCQPILGHNTVFWYRQTMMQGLELLAYFRNRAPLDDSGMPKDRFSAEMPDATLATLKIQPSEPRDSAVYFCASGLTGQGPNGYTFGSGTRLTVV.

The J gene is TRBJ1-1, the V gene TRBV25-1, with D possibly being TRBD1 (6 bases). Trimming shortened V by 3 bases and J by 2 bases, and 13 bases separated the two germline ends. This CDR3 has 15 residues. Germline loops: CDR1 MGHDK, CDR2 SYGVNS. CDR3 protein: CASSEKWTANTEAFF. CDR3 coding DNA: TGTGCCAGCAGTGAGAAATGGACAGCCAACACTGAAGCTTTCTTT.

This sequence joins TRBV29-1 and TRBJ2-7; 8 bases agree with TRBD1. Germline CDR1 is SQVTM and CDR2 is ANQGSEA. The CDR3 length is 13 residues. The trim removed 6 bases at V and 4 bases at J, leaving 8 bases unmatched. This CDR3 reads CSVQGQGGYEQYF. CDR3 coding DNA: TGCAGCGTCCAAGGACAGGGTGGGTACGAGCAGTACTTC.

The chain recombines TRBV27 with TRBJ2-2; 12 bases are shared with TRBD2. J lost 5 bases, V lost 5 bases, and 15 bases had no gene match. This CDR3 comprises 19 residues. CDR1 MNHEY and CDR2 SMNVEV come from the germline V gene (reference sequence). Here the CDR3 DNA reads TGTGCCAGCAGTCCCCCTAGCGGGGGGGCCGGTTGGTCTACCGGGGAGCTGTTTTTT. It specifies CASSPPSGGAGWSTGELFF.